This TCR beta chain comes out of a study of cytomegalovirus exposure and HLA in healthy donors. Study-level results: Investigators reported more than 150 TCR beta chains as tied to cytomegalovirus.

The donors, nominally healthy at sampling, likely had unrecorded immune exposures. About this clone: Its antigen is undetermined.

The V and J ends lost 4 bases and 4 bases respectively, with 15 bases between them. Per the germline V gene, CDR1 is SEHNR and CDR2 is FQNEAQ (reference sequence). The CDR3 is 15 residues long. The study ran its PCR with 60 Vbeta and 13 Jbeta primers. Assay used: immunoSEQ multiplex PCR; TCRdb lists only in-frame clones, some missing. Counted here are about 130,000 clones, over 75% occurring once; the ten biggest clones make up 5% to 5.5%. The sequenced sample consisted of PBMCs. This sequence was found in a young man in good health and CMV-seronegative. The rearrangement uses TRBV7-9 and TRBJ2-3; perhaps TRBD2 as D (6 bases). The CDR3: CASSSFGTSADTQYF. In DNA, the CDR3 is TGTGCCAGCAGCTCCTTTGGGACTTCTGCAGATACGCAGTATTTT. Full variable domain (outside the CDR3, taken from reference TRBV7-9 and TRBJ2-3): DTGVSQNPRHKITKRGQNVTFRCDPISEHNRLYWYRQTLGQGPEFLTYFQNEAQLEKSRLLSDRFSAERPKGSFSTLEIQRTEQGDSAMYLCASSSFGTSADTQYFGPGTRLTVL.